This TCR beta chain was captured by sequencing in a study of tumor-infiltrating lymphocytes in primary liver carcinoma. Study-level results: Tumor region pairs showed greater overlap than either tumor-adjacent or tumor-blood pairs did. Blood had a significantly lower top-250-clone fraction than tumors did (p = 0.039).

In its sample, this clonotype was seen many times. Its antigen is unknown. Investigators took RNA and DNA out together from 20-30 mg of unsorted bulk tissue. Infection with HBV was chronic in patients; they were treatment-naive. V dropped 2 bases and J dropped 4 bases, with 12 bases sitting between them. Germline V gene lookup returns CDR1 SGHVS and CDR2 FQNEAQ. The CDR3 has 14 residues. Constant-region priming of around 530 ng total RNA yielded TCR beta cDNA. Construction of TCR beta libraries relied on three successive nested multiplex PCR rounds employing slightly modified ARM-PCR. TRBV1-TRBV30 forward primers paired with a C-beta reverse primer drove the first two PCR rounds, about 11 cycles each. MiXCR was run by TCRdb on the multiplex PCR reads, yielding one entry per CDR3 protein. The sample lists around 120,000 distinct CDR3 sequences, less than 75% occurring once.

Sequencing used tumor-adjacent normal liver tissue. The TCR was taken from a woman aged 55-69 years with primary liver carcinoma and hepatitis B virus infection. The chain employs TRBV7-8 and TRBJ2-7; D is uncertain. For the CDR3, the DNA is TGTGCCAGCAGCTTAACTCGCCGTAGGTACGAGCAGTACTTC. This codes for CASSLTRRRYEQYF.